These 17 T cell receptor beta chains originate from one sample sequenced in a study of blood T cell repertoires in COVID-19. Here immunoSEQ multiplex PCR was the method, and the copy in TCRdb shows in-frame clones only, minus some. In the table there are about 76,000 clones, around 83% of which are singletons. Sequenced input: peripheral blood. Receptors were obtained from a man aged 55 to 70 with COVID-19, enrolled during active disease.

The rearrangement joins TRBV15 to TRBJ2-2; D is unresolved. Germline-derived CDR1 and CDR2 are LNHNV and YYDKDF (reference sequence). The CDR3 is 16 amino acids. V was cut by 0 bases and J by 1 base, with 9 bases left in between. The CDR3 DNA reads TGTGCCACCAGCAGAGATTTGGCAGGGAACACCGGGGAGCTGTTTTTT. It yields the protein CATSRDLAGNTGELFF.

The chain employs TRBV6-5 and TRBJ2-7; 10 nucleotides align to TRBD1. Germline CDR1 is MNHEY and CDR2 is SVGAGI. The CDR3 spans 15 residues. Trimming took 6 bases from V and 6 from J; bases not matched to a gene: 11. For the CDR3, the DNA is TGTGCCAGCAGGCCCTGGGACAGGGGTAAGAGCGAGCAGTACTTC. It yields the protein CASRPWDRGKSEQYF.

The chain joins TRBV27 to TRBJ2-7; 9 nucleotides agree with TRBD1. CDR1 is MNHEY, CDR2 SMNVEV, per germline (reference sequence). The junction had 8 bases not matched to a gene; V was cut back by 2 bases and J by 3 bases. The CDR3 is 16 amino acids. This CDR3 reads CASSLGRSGQGYEQYF. The CDR3 DNA reads as TGTGCCAGCAGTTTAGGTCGGTCGGGACAGGGCTACGAGCAGTACTTC.

The chain joins TRBV5-4 to TRBJ2-3; the D gene is possibly TRBD2 (7 bases). The germline V and J ends were trimmed by 3 bases and 3 bases, with 17 bases remaining between them. Germline V lookup: CDR1 SGHNT, CDR2 YYREEE (reference sequence). The CDR3 totals 16 residues. The CDR3 region has the DNA TGTGCCAGCAGCTCCCCGGTGGGGGGGCCGACAGATACGCAGTATTTT. It specifies CASSSPVGGPTDTQYF.

The CDR3, as DNA: TGCGCCAGCAGCTTGGCACAGGGGGGCTACAATGAGCAGTTCTTC. Translating it yields CASSLAQGGYNEQFF. This chain connects TRBV5-1 to TRBJ2-1; 8 nucleotides match TRBD1. CDR3 length: 15 amino acids. Looked up from germline, CDR1 is SGHRS and CDR2 is YFSETQ. The V segment lost 0 bases and the J segment 3 bases; nucleotides outside the gene matches: 2.

The chain recombines TRBV5-1 with TRBJ1-5; 7 bases map to TRBD1. Germline loops: CDR1 SGHRS, CDR2 YFSETQ. This CDR3 has 16 residues. The V gene end was trimmed by 4 bases and the J gene end by 2 bases; junction bases not matched to a gene: 9. The CDR3 DNA is TGCGCCAGCAGCCCGTATGGACAGGCGGGCAATCAGCCCCAGCATTTT. Translation: CASSPYGQAGNQPQHF.

The chain couples TRBV10-1 to TRBJ2-3; D is ambiguous. This CDR3 region has 14 residues. The germline CDR1 and CDR2 sequences are WNHNN and SYGVQD (reference sequence). Deletions cut 0 bases from V and 3 bases from J, with 7 bases between. CDR3 sequence reads: CASSESILTDTQYF. The CDR3 coding sequence is TGCGCCAGCAGTGAGTCGATACTAACAGATACGCAGTATTTT.

This clone is a singleton in its sample. This CDR3 is CASSMGDNNQPQHF. CDR3 nucleotide sequence: TGTGCCAGTAGTATGGGGGACAACAATCAGCCCCAGCATTTT. The rearrangement links TRBV19 to TRBJ1-5; TRBD1 is a possible D gene (6 bases). This CDR3 is built from 14 residues. The V gene's germline CDR1 is LNHDA and CDR2 SQIVND (reference sequence). Trimming left V 3 bases short and J 3 bases short, with 9 bases between. The whole variable domain, remainder taken from reference TRBV19 and TRBJ1-5, is DGGITQSPKYLFRKEGQNVTLSCEQNLNHDAMYWYRQDPGQGLRLIYYSQIVNDFQKGDIAEGYSVSREKKESFPLTVTSAQKNPTAFYLCASSMGDNNQPQHFGDGTRLSIL.

The CDR3 region is CATSNKREVLLETQYF. The DNA for the CDR3 is TGTGCCACCAGCAACAAGCGGGAGGTTCTCTTAGAGACCCAGTACTTC. The genes are TRBV15 and TRBJ2-5; TRBD2 matches 9 bases. This CDR3 is built from 16 residues. The junction had 10 bases not matched to a gene; V was cut back by 4 bases and J by 4 bases. Germline values: CDR1 LNHNV, CDR2 YYDKDF (reference sequence).

This clone came up once. The chain employs TRBV18 and TRBJ1-4, with 9 bases lining up with TRBD1. The V gene end was trimmed by 4 bases and the J gene end by 5 bases; junction bases not matched to a gene: 14. The CDR3 spans 18 residues. From germline, CDR1 is KGHSH and CDR2 LQKENI. CDR3 sequence (DNA): TGTGCCAGCTCACGGGAGGACAGGGGCACTTCTCCAAATGAAAAACTGTTTTTT. Its protein is CASSREDRGTSPNEKLFF.

The chain employs TRBV7-3 and TRBJ2-1; 8 bases map to TRBD2. Germline values: CDR1 SGHTA, CDR2 FQGTGA. Trimming removed 2 bases from V and 7 bases from J; junction bases left unmatched: 10. The CDR3 sequence is 16 residues long. The CDR3, as DNA: TGTGCCAGCAGCTTATACGCGGGAGGCCCGGGGAATGAGCAGTTCTTC. This encodes CASSLYAGGPGNEQFF.

The rearrangement links TRBV2 to TRBJ1-6, with a possible D match to TRBD1 (5 bases). V shed 9 bases and J shed 5 bases, with 17 bases lying between them. The CDR3 runs 15 residues. Germline CDR1 SNHLY, CDR2 FYNNEI. This CDR3 is CARGGFGTDNSPLHF. Here the CDR3 DNA reads TGTGCCAGGGGGGGATTCGGGACGGATAATTCACCCCTCCACTTT.

In this sample, this clone turned up a few times. This rearrangement joins TRBV19 to TRBJ2-2; perhaps TRBD1 as D (6 bases). CDR3 size: 17 residues. Germline CDR1 is LNHDA and CDR2 is SQIVND (reference sequence). CDR3 amino acids: CVSQPGQPLKNTGELFF. The DNA of the CDR3 is TGTGTCTCTCAACCGGGACAACCCCTGAAGAACACCGGGGAGCTGTTTTTT.

This clone showed up just a few times. The chain links TRBV28 to TRBJ1-4; D is perhaps TRBD1 (6 bases). CDR1 is MDHEN and CDR2 is SYDVKM in the germline V gene. The CDR3 extends over 14 amino acids. Trimming removed 7 bases from V and 4 bases from J, with 13 bases in between. In DNA, the CDR3 is TGTGCCAGCATAGGGCAGGGGAATAATGAAAAACTGTTTTTT. As protein: CASIGQGNNEKLFF.

The chain links TRBV6-5 to TRBJ2-7; TRBD1 matches 7 bases. J was trimmed by 5 bases and V by 6 bases; bases with no gene match: 13. The length of the CDR3 is 15 residues. Germline CDR1 MNHEY, CDR2 SVGAGI. The CDR3: CASSKRQGLWDEQYF. The CDR3 DNA is TGTGCCAGCAGCAAAAGACAGGGCCTCTGGGACGAGCAGTACTTC.

In its sample, this clone was seen a few times. This rearrangement joins TRBV30 to TRBJ1-1; TRBD1 agrees at 8 bases. V shed 2 bases, J shed 11 bases, and the junction held 10 bases outside the gene matches. The CDR3 spans 13 residues. Per germline, CDR1 GTSNPN and CDR2 SVGIG (reference sequence). The DNA of the CDR3 is TGTGCCTGGAGTCCGGGACAGGTAGGAGCGGCTTTCTTT. The encoded protein is CAWSPGQVGAAFF.

The V call is TRBV7-2, the J call TRBJ2-1; D uncertain. The germline V gene has CDR1 SGHTA and CDR2 FQGNSA. CDR3 length: 14 amino acids. The V end lost 2 bases, the J end lost 2 bases, and 7 bases lay between the germline ends. CDR3 sequence: CASSLLPAYNEQFF. Written as DNA, the CDR3 is TGTGCCAGCAGCTTACTCCCAGCCTACAATGAGCAGTTCTTC.